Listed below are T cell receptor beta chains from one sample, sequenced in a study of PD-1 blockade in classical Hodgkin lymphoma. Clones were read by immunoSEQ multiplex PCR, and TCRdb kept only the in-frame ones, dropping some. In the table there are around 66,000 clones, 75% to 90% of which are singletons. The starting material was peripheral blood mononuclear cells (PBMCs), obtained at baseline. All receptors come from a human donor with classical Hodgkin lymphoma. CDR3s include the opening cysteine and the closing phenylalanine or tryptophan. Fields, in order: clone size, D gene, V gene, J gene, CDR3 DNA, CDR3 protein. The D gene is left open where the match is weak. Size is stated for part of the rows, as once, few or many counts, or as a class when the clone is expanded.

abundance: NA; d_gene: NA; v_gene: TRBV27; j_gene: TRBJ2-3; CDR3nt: TGTGCCAGCGCGGGACTCTCTTTCCTCTGGGGAGATACGCAGTATTTT; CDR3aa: CASAGLSFLWGDTQYF
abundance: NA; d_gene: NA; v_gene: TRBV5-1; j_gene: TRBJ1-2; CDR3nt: TGCGCCAGCAGCTCCGGGTCGGAGTATGGCTACACCTTC; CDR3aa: CASSSGSEYGYTF
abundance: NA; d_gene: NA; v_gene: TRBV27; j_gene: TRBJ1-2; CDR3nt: TGTGCCAGCAGTTATATCCCGATAGGGGGGGAAGGGGGCTACACCTTC; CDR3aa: CASSYIPIGGEGGYTF
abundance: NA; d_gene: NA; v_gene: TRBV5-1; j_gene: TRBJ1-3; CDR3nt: TGCGCCAGCAGCTCAACAGGCCTCTCTGGAAACACCATATATTTT; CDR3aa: CASSSTGLSGNTIYF
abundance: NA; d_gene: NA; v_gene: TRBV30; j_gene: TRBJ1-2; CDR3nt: TGTGCCTGGACCCAGGGGCAGATGAGGGGCTACACCTTC; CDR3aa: CAWTQGQMRGYTF
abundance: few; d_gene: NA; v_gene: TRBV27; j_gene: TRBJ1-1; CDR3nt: TGTGCCAGCAGTTTAACGCTCGAGTATGAAGCTTTCTTT; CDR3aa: CASSLTLEYEAFF
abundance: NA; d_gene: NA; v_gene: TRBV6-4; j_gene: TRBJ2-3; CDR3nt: TGTGCCGGCCGGGGGACGGGCCCAGATACGCAGTATTTT; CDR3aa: CAGRGTGPDTQYF
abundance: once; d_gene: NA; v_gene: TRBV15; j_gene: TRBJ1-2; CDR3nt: TGTGCCACCAGCCGGCCCGACAGAGGGAACTATGGCTACACCTTC; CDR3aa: CATSRPDRGNYGYTF
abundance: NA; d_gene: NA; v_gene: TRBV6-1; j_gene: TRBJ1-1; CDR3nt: TGTGCCAGCATCCAGGGACCGAGGACTGAAGCTTTCTTT; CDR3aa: CASIQGPRTEAFF
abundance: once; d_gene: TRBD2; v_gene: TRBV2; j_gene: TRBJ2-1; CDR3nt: TGTGCCAGCATTTCCAGCGGGGGGCTCGATGAGCAGTTCTTC; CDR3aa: CASISSGGLDEQFF
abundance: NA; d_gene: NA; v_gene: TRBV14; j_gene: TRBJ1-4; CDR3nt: TGTGCCAGCGAGATGATGGGGGTTGATGAAAAACTGTTTTTT; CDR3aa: CASEMMGVDEKLFF
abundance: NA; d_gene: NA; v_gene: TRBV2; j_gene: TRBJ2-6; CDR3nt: TGTGCCAGCAGTGAAGTCCTATTTGGGTATAACTCTGGGGCCAACGTCCTGACTTTC; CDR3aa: CASSEVLFGYNSGANVLTF
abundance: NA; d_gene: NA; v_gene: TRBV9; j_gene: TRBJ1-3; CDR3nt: TGTGCCAGCAGCGTATCTGGCAGGGGTGAAAACACCATATATTTT; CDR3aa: CASSVSGRGENTIYF
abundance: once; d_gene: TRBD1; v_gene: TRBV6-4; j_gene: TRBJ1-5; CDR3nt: TGTGCCAGCAGACCGGGACAGTCCTCTGGGCCCCAGCATTTT; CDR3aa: CASRPGQSSGPQHF
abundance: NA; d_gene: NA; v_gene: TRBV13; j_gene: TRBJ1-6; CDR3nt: TGTGCCAGCAGCGAAAAAGACAGGATTATAAATTCACCCCTCCACTTT; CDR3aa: CASSEKDRIINSPLHF
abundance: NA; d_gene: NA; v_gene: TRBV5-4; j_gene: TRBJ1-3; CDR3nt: TGTGCCAGCAGTCTACAGGGTTCTGGAAACACCATATATTTT; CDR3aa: CASSLQGSGNTIYF
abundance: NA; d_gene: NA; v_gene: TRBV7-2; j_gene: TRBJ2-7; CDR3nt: TGTGCCAGCAGCCCGTCCCGGGACGACTACGAGCAGTACTTC; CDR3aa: CASSPSRDDYEQYF
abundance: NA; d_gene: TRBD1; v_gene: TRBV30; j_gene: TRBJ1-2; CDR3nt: TGTGCCTGGAGTGTAGGGTTATACAGGGGAAATGGCTACACCTTC; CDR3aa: CAWSVGLYRGNGYTF
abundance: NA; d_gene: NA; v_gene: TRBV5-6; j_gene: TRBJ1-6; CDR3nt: TGTGCCAGCAGCCAAGGACAGTATAATTCACCCCTCCACTTT; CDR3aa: CASSQGQYNSPLHF
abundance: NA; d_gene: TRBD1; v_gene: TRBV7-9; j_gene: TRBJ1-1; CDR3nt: TGTGCCAGCAGCTTAGACAGGGGTATGAACACTGAAGCTTTCTTT; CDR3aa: CASSLDRGMNTEAFF
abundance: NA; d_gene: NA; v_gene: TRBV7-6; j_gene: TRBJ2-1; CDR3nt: TGTGCCAGCAGCTTAGGGGGCCCTAAGCAGTTCTTC; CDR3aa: CASSLGGPKQFF
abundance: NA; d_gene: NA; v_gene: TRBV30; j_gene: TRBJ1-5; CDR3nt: TGTGCCTGGAGTTACGGGGCCTCTACTTATAGCAATCAGCCCCAGCATTTT; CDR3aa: CAWSYGASTYSNQPQHF
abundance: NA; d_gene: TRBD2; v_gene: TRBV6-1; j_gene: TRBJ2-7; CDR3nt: TGTGCCACCACTAGCGGGGGATACGAGCAGTACTTC; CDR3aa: CATTSGGYEQYF
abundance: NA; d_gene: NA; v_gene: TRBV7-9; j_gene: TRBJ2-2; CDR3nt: TGTGCCAGCAACCTGGGGGGTTCCGGGGAGCTGTTTTTT; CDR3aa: CASNLGGSGELFF
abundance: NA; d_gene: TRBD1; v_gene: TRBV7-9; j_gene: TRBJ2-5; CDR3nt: TGTGCCAGCAGCCAGGGACAGAAAGAGACCCAGTACTTC; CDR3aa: CASSQGQKETQYF
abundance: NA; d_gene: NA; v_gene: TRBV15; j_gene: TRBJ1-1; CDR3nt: TGTGCCACCAGCAGTGGGGGGCTCTTTGAAGCTTTCTTT; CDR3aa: CATSSGGLFEAFF
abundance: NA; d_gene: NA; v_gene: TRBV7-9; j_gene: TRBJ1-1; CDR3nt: TGTGCCAGCAGCTTAAGGGAATCCACTGAAGCTTTCTTT; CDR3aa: CASSLRESTEAFF
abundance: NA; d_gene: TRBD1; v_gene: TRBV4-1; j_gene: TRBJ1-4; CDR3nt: TGCGCCAGCAGCCCGCTCAGGGGGAAAGAAAAACTGTTTTTT; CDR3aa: CASSPLRGKEKLFF
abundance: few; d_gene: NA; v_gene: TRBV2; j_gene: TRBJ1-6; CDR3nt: TGTGCCAGCAGTGAAGGGTTGAGCTCCTATAATTCACCCCTCCACTTT; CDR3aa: CASSEGLSSYNSPLHF
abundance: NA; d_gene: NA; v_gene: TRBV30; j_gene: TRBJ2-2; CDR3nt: TGTGCCTGGAGTGTACGGCAGGGAATTGGAACCGGGGAGCTGTTTTTT; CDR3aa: CAWSVRQGIGTGELFF
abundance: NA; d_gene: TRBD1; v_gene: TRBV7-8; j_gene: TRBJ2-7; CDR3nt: TGTGCCAGCAGCTTTCACGGGACAGGGAAGTCCTACGAGCAGTACTTC; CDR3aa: CASSFHGTGKSYEQYF
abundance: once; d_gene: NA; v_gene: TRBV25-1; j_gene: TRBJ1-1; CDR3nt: TGTGCCAGCAGTAAAGGGTGGGGGGACCTGAACACTGAAGCTTTCTTT; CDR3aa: CASSKGWGDLNTEAFF
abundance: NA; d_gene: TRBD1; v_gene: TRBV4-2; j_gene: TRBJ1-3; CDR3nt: TGTGCCAGCAGCCAAGCTCAGGGGGCTTCTGGAAACACCATATATTTT; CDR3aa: CASSQAQGASGNTIYF
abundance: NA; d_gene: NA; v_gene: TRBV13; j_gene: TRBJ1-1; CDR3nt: TGTGCCAGCAGCTTAGACGGGGGACCCACTGAAGCTTTCTTT; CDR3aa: CASSLDGGPTEAFF
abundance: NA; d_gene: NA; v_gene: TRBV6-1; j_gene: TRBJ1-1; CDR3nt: TGTGCCAGCACCCTATATGTCCGAGAAGCTTTCTTT; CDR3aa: CASTLYVREAFF
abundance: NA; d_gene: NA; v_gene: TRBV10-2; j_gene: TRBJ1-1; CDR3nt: TGCGCCAGCAAAAGCAGGAACGAAGCTTTCTTT; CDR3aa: CASKSRNEAFF
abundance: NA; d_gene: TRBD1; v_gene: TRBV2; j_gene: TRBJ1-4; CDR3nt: TGTGCCAGCAGTTCTGGACAGGCGAATGAAAAACTGTTTTTT; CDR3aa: CASSSGQANEKLFF
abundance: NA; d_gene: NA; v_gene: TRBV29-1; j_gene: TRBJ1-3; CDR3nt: TGCAGCGTAAACCTAGGCCGGGGAAACACCATATATTTT; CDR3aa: CSVNLGRGNTIYF
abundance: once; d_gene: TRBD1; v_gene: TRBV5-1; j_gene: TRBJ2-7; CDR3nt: TGCGCCAGCAGCTTGGAAGGGGGCCTCATGGGCGAGCAGTACTTC; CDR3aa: CASSLEGGLMGEQYF
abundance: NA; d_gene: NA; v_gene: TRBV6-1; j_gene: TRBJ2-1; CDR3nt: TGTGCCAGCAGTGAGACCGGGAGCTACAATGAGCAGTTCTTC; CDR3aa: CASSETGSYNEQFF
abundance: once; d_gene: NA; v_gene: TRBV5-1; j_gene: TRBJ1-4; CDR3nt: TGCGCCAGCAGCTTGGGGAGTGGGGTCCATAGTGAAAAACTGTTTTTT; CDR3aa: CASSLGSGVHSEKLFF
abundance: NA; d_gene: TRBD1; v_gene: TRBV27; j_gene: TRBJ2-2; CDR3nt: TGTGCCAGCAGCGACAGGGGGCTTGGCACCGGGGAGCTGTTTTTT; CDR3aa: CASSDRGLGTGELFF
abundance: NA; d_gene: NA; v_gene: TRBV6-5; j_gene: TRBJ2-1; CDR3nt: TGTGCCAGCAGTTATGGGGACAACAGGAATGAGCAGTTCTTC; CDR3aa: CASSYGDNRNEQFF
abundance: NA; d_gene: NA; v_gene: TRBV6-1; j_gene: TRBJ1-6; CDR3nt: TGTGCCAGCAGTGAGAAAAAACAGGGCCCGAATTCACCCCTCCACTTT; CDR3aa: CASSEKKQGPNSPLHF
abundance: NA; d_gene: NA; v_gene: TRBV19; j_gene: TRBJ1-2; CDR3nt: TGTGCCAGTAGTCCCTTCGCGGGCCTAACTTTCTATGGCTACACCTTC; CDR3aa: CASSPFAGLTFYGYTF
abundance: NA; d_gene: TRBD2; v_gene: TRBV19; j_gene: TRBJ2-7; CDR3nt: TGTGCCAGCGGCCCGCTAGCGGGGGCATTCTACGAGCAGTACTTC; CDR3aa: CASGPLAGAFYEQYF
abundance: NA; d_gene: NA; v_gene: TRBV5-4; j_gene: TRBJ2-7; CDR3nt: TGTGCCAGCAGCCTCCGGGGGGCCCCCGGCGAGCAGTACTTC; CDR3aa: CASSLRGAPGEQYF
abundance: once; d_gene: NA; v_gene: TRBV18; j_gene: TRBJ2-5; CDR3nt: TGTGCCAGCTCACCGGTCCTAGCGACTCAAGAGACCCAGTACTTC; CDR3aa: CASSPVLATQETQYF
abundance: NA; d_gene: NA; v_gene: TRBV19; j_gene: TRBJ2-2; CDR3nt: TGTGCCAGTAGTCTTATAAGCAGTCGGTCCGGGGAGCTGTTTTTT; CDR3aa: CASSLISSRSGELFF
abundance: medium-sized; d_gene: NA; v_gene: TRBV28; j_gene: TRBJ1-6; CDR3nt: TGTGCCAGCAGCTTCCCAGAACCCCTCCACTTT; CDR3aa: CASSFPEPLHF
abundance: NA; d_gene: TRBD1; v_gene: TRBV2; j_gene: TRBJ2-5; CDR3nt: TGTGCCACCGAAACGTTACAGGGGGCCGAACAGCAAGAGACCCAGTACTTC; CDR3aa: CATETLQGAEQQETQYF
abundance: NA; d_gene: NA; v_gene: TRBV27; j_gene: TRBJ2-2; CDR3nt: TGTGCCAGCAGTTTACTGGGCTCCGACACCGGGGAGCTGTTTTTT; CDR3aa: CASSLLGSDTGELFF
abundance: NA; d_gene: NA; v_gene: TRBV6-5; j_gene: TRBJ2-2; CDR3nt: TGTGCCAGCATCGGCCAGACGAACACCGGGGAGCTGTTTTTT; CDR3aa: CASIGQTNTGELFF
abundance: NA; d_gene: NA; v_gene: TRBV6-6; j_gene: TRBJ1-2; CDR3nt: TGTGCCAGCAGTTCCGGCCAGGGCTATGGCTACACCTTC; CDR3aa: CASSSGQGYGYTF
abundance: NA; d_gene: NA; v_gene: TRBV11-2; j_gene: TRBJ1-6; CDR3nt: TGTGCCAGCAGCTGGACTTTGGGGGCGGATTCACCCCTCCACTTT; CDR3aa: CASSWTLGADSPLHF